The sequence of this T cell receptor (beta chain) was determined in a study of blood T cell repertoires in COVID-19. Study in general: The United States, Italy and Spain were the sources of the acute and convalescent COVID-19 samples.

CDR1 SGHNT and CDR2 YYREEE come from the germline V gene (reference sequence). This CDR3 has 15 residues. Trimming cost V 3 bases and J 0 bases; bases outside gene matches: 5. This clone was seen a few times. Assay: immunoSEQ multiplex PCR; the TCRdb copy retains only in-frame clones and omits some. Of some 140,000 clones in the sample, roughly three quarters are singletons; the top ten hold roughly 5.2%. Sequenced input: peripheral blood. The sequence came from a woman in her seventies with COVID-19, enrolled during active disease. The chain links TRBV5-4 to TRBJ2-7, with TRBD2 matching over 8 bases. CDR3 in DNA: TGTGCCAGCAGCTCGGACGGGGGGGGCTCCTACGAGCAGTACTTC. This codes for CASSSDGGGSYEQYF.